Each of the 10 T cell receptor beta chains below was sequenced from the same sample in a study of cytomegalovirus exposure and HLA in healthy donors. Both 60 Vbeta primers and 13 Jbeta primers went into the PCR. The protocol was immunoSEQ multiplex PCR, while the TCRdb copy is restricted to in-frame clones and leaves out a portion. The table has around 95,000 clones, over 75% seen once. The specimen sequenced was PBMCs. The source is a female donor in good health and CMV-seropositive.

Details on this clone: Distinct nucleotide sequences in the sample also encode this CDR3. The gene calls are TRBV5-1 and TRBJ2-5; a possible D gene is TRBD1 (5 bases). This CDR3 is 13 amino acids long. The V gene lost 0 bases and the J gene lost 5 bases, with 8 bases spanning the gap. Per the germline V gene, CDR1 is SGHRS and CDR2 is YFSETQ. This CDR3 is CASSLGAGETQYF. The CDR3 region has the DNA TGCGCCAGCAGCTTGGGGGCAGGGGAGACCCAGTACTTC.

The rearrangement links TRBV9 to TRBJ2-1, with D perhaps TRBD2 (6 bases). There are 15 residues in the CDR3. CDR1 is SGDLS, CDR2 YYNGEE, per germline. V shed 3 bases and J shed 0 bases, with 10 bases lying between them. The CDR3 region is CASSGDSSSYNEQFF. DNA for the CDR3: TGTGCCAGCAGCGGGGACTCGAGCTCCTACAATGAGCAGTTCTTC.

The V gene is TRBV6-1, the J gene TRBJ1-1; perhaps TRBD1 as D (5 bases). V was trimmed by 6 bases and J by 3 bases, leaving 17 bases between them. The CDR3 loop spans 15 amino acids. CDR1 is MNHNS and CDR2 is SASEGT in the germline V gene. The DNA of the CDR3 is TGTGCCAGCAGCGAATACAGGCTCGGAGACACTGAAGCTTTCTTT. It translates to CASSEYRLGDTEAFF.

This chain's CDR3 is CASSDGAKGDETQYF. In DNA, the CDR3 is TGTGCCAGCAGTGATGGGGCTAAGGGGGATGAGACCCAGTACTTC. The chain is built from TRBV25-1 and TRBJ2-5; D is possibly TRBD1 (6 bases). V shed 3 bases and J shed 5 bases, with 16 bases lying between them. This CDR3 spans 15 amino acids. From germline, CDR1 is MGHDK and CDR2 SYGVNS.

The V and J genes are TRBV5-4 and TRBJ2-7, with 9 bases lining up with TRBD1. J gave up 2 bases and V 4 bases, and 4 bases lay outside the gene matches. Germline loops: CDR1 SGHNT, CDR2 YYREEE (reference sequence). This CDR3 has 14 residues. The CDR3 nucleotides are TGTGCCAGCAGCACCCGGGACAGGGCCTACGAGCAGTACTTC. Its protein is CASSTRDRAYEQYF.

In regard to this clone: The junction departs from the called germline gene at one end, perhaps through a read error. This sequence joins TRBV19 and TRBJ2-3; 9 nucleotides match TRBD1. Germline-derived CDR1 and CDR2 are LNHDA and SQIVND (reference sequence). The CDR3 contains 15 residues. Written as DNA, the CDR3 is TGTGCCAGTTATCCGGGACAGGGAGAATTAGATACGCAGTATTTC. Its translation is CASYPGQGELDTQYF.

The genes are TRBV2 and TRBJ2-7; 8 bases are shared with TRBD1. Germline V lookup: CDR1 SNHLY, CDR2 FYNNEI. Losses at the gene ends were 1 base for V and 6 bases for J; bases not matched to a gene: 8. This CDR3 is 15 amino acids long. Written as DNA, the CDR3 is TGTGCCAGCAGTGAAGTTGGGCCAGGGGGCGGCGAGCAGTACTTC. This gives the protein CASSEVGPGGGEQYF. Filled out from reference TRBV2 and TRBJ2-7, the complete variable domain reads EPEVTQTPSHQVTQMGQEVILRCVPISNHLYFYWYRQILGQKVEFLVSFYNNEISEKSEIFDDQFSVERPDGSNFTLKIRSTKLEDSAMYFCASSEVGPGGGEQYFGPGTRLTVT.

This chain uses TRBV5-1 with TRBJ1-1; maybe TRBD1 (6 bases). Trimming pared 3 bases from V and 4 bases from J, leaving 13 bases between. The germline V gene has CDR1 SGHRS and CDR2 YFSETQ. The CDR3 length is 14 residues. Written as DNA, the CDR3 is TGCGCCAGCAGCTCCGGGGGGGCTGGCACTGAAGCTTTCTTT. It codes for CASSSGGAGTEAFF.

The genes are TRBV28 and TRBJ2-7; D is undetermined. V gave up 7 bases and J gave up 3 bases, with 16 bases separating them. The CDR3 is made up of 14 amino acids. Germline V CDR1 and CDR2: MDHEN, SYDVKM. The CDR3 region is CASTSTLRNYEQYF. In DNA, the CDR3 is TGTGCCAGCACCTCAACCTTGAGGAACTACGAGCAGTACTTC.

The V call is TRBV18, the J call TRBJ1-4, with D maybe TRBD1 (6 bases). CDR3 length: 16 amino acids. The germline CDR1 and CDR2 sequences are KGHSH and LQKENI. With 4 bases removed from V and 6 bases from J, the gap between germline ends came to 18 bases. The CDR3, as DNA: TGTGCCAGCTCACGGGGGACACTAATTGGGGATGAAAAACTGTTTTTT. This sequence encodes CASSRGTLIGDEKLFF.